These 3 T cell receptor beta chains were sequenced from one sample in a study of Ad26.COV2.S vaccination and SARS-CoV-2 variants. Treatment meaning: roughly 20 received Ad26.COV2.S at low or high dose, single or two shots; roughly 5 received placebo; per-sample allocation not given. Collection of the samples took place on day 63 after the first injection of vaccine or placebo. The repertoire was sequenced with immunoSEQ multiplex PCR; TCRdb's copy has only in-frame clones and lacks some. Found here are 350,000 to 500,000 clones, 80% to 90% of them singletons; the top ten hold around 2.6%. The input for sequencing was peripheral blood, taken in a trial of Ad26.COV2.S vaccine versus placebo. Every receptor here comes from a person aged 18-60 years who received the Ad26.COV2.S COVID-19 vaccine or a placebo.

The chain employs TRBV28 and TRBJ1-2; D not resolved. Trimming cost V 3 bases and J 7 bases, with 15 bases left between them. Germline V gene data show CDR1 as MDHEN and CDR2 as SYDVKM. The CDR3 length is 14 residues. The CDR3 spells CASSFPLKERGYTF. For the CDR3, the DNA is TGTGCCAGCAGTTTCCCACTAAAGGAACGTGGCTACACCTTC.

The chain joins TRBV5-8 to TRBJ2-3; D call uncertain. V lost 4 bases, J lost 0 bases, and 9 bases lay in between. The germline gives CDR1 SGHTS, CDR2 YDEGEE. This CDR3 region has 14 residues. This CDR3 reads CASSLWPSTDTQYF. The CDR3 region has the DNA TGTGCCAGCAGCCTTTGGCCAAGCACAGATACGCAGTATTTT.

V usage is TRBV3-1 (or the pseudogene TRBV3-2) and J usage is TRBJ1-6; perhaps TRBD1 as D (5 bases). With 3 bases removed from V and 12 bases from J, the gap between germline ends came to 15 bases. The CDR3 loop spans 14 amino acids. The germline CDR1 and CDR2 sequences are LGHDT and YNNKEL (reference sequence). The CDR3 region is CASSHGRAGGPLHF. The CDR3 nucleotides are TGTGCCAGCAGCCACGGACGTGCCGGGGGACCCCTCCACTTT.